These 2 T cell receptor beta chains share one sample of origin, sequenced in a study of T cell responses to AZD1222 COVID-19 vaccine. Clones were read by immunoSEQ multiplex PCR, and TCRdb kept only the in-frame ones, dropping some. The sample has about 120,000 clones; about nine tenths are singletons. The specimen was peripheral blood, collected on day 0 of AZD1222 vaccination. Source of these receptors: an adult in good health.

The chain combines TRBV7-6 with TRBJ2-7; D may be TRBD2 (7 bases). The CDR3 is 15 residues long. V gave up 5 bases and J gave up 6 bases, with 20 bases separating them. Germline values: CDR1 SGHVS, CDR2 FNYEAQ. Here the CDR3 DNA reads TGTGCCAGCAGCCCCGGTTGGGGGGGCACGGGCGAGCAGTACTTC. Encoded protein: CASSPGWGGTGEQYF.

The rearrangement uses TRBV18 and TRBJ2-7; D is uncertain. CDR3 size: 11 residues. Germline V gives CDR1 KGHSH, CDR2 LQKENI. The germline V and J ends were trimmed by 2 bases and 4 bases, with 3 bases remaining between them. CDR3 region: CASSPGYEQYF. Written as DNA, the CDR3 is TGTGCCAGCTCACCAGGTTACGAGCAGTACTTC.